This TCR beta chain comes out of a study of shared clonotypes between healthy human individuals. Looking at the study overall: Plates per donor: three CD4 naive, three CD4 memory, two CD8 naive, one CD8 memory.

Germline V gene lookup returns CDR1 SGDLS and CDR2 YYNGEE. The CDR3 runs 14 residues. V gave up 4 bases and J gave up 6 bases, with 17 bases separating them. All of the donors resided in Nashville, Tennessee, and each was a Caucasian adult. This clone has just a few counts. Its specificity is not known. Whole-study findings and limits: Sequencing depth was a factor that was expected to affect clonotype sharing among donors.

An assay was performed, and its level was deep. The protocol was immunoSEQ multiplex PCR, while the TCRdb copy is restricted to in-frame clones and leaves out a portion. The table lists 600,000 to 750,000 clones, roughly 91% of them singletons. This sequence was found in a man aged 18 to 30 in good health. Some clones in this sample may be carry-over from other donors' samples. The chain uses TRBV9 and TRBJ2-7; D perhaps matches TRBD2 (7 bases). Sequenced: memory CD8+ T cells from PBMCs. Subset specified: CD45RO+ cells pooled with CCR7-negative TemRA cells. The CDR3: CASSPRGRGTEQYF. Written as DNA, the CDR3 is TGTGCCAGCAGCCCCCGGGGGAGGGGGACCGAGCAGTACTTC.